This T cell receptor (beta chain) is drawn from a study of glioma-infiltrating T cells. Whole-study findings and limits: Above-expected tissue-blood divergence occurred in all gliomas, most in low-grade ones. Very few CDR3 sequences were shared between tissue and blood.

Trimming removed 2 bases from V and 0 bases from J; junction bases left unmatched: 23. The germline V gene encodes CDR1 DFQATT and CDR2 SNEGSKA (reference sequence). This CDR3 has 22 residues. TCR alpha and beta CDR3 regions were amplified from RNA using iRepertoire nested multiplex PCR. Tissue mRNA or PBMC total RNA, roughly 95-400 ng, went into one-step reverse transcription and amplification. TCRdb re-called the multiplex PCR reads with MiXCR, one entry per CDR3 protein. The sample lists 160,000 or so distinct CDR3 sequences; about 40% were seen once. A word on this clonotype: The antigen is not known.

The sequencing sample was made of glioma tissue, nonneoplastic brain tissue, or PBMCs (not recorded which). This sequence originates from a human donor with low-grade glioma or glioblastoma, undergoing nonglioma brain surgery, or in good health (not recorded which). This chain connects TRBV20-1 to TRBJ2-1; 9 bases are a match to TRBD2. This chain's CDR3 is CSARYEYFPILGSGSSYNEQFF. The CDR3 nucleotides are TGCAGTGCTAGATATGAATACTTTCCGATCTTGGGTAGCGGGAGCTCCTACAATGAGCAGTTCTTC.